This T cell receptor (beta chain) was observed in a study of CD4 T cells in relation to SARS-CoV-2 and coronaviruses. Regarding the study as a whole: The assay detects memory recall responses, not culture-primed primary responses.

This clone showed up just a few times. As yet, its antigen is unknown. Profiling relied on immunoSEQ multiplex PCR, and the TCRdb table lists in-frame clones only, not all of them. The table lists 37,000 or so clones, approximately 85% of them singletons. This receptor was identified in an adult with COVID-19. Sequenced: memory CD4+ T cells from PBMCs.

As DNA, the CDR3 is TGCGCCAGCAGCTCCCTTGGATCAGGAGCGGGTTACAATGAGCAGTTCTTC. Residues: CASSSLGSGAGYNEQFF. The V gene is TRBV5-1, the J gene TRBJ2-1; D is perhaps TRBD2 (6 bases). V was shortened by 3 bases and J by 4 bases, with 20 bases between the two germline ends. CDR3 length: 17 residues. Germline lookup yields CDR1 SGHRS and CDR2 YFSETQ.